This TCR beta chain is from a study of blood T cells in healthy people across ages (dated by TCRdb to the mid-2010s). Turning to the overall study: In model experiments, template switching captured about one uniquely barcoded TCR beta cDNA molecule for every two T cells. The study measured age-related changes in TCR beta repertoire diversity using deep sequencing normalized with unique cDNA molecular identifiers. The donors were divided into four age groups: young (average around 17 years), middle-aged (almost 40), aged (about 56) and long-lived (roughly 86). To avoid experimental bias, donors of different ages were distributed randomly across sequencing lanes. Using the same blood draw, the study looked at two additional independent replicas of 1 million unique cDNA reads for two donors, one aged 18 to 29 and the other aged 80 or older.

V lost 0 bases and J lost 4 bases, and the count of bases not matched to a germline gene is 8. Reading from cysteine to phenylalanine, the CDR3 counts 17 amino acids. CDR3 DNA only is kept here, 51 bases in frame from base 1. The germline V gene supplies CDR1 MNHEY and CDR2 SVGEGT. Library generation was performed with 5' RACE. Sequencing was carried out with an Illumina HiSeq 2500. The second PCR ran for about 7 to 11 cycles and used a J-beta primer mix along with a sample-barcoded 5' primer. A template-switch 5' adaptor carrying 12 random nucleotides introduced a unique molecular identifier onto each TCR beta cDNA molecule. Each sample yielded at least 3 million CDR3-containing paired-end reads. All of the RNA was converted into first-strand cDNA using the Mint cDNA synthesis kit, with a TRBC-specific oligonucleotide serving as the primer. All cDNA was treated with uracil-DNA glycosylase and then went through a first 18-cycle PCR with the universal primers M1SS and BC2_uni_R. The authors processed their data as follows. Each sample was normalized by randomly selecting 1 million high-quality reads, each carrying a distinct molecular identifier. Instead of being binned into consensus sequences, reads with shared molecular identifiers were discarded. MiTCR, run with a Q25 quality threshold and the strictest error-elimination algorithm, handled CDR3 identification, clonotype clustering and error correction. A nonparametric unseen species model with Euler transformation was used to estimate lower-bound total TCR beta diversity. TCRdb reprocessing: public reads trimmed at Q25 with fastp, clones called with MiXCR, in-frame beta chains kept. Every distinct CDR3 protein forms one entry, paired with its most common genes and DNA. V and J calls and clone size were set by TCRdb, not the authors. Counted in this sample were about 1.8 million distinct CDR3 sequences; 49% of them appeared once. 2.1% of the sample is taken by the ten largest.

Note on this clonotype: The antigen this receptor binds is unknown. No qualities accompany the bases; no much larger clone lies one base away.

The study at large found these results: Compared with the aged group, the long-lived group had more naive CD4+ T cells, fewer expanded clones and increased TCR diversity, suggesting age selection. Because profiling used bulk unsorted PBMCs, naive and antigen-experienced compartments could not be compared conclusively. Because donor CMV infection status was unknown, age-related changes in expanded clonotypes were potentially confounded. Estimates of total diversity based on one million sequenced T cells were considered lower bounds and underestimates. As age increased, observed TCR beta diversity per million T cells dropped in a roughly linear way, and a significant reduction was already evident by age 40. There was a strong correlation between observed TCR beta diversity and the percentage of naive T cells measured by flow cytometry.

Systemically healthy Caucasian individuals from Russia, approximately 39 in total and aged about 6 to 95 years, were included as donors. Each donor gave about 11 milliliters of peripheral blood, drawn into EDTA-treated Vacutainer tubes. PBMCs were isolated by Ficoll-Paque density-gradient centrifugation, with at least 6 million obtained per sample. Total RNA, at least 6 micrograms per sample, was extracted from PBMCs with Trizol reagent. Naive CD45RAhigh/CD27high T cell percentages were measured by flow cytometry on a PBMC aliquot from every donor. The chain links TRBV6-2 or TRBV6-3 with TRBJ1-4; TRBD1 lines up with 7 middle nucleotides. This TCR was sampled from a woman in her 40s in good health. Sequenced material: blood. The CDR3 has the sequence CASSYSNRGRSNEKLFF. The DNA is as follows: TGTGCCAGCAGTTACTCGAATAGGGGGCGAAGTAATGAAAAACTGTTTTTT.